These 22 T cell receptor beta chains share one sample of origin, sequenced in a study of CD4 T cells in relation to SARS-CoV-2 and coronaviruses. What these receptors recognize is not known. The unexposed donors gave CD4+ T cells in about 2010-2019, prior to COVID-19. After 10 to 11 days of culture, CD4+ T cells were isolated. Using immunoSEQ multiplex PCR, the repertoire was profiled, and TCRdb retains in-frame clones only, with some absent. The sample yields nearly 30,000 clones, 70% to 85% seen once. The specimen was CD4+ T cells from PBMCs, cultured in vitro. Every receptor here comes from a human donor in good health.

This clone was picked up a small number of times. This rearrangement joins TRBV4-2 to TRBJ2-7; D is possibly TRBD1 (6 bases). Deletions cut 0 bases from V and 3 bases from J, with 9 bases between. The CDR3 length is 14 residues. Per the germline V gene, CDR1 is LGHNA and CDR2 is YNFKEQ. The CDR3 reads CASSQDLRGYEQYF. The CDR3 DNA is TGTGCCAGCAGCCAAGATCTCAGGGGCTACGAGCAGTACTTC.

V is TRBV5-4 and J is TRBJ2-7, with 9 bases lining up with TRBD1. The junction had 4 bases not matched to a gene; V was cut back by 2 bases and J by 4 bases. Germline-derived CDR1 and CDR2 are SGHNT and YYREEE (reference sequence). The CDR3 contains 14 residues. In DNA, the CDR3 is TGTGCCAGCAGCTTTACAGGGGGCGTGTACGAGCAGTACTTC. It codes for CASSFTGGVYEQYF.

J is TRBJ2-7 and V is TRBV6-2 or TRBV6-3; D not resolved. CDR1 is MNHEY, CDR2 SVGEGT, per germline. There are 14 residues in the CDR3. Trimming removed 6 bases from V and 1 base from J, with 13 bases in between. The CDR3 region is CASSTLVRSYEQYF. As DNA, the CDR3 is TGTGCCAGCAGCACCCTGGTTAGATCCTACGAGCAGTACTTC.

The chain combines TRBV19 with TRBJ2-7; no firm D call. This CDR3 is built from 14 residues. Looked up from germline, CDR1 is LNHDA and CDR2 is SQIVND (reference sequence). V lost 2 bases, J lost 4 bases, and 12 bases lay in between. The CDR3 DNA reads TGTGCCAGTAGTATATCTGCGGCATCTTACGAGCAGTACTTC. Translation: CASSISAASYEQYF.

The chain joins TRBV7-9 to TRBJ1-2, with a tentative D call TRBD1 (5 bases). The V end lost 5 bases, the J end lost 6 bases, and 16 bases lay between the germline ends. Germline CDR1 SEHNR, CDR2 FQNEAQ (reference sequence). CDR3 length: 14 amino acids. As DNA, the CDR3 is TGTGCCAGCAGCCAAACGGTGCAGGGCCATGGCTACACCTTC. Protein sequence: CASSQTVQGHGYTF.

The CDR3 is CASSPWREDTDTQYF. Here the CDR3 DNA reads TGTGCCAGCAGTCCCTGGCGGGAGGACACAGATACGCAGTATTTT. The gene calls are TRBV11-2 and TRBJ2-3; 8 bases match TRBD2. Germline lookup yields CDR1 SGHAT and CDR2 FQNNGV. There are 15 residues in the CDR3. V lost 6 bases to trimming and J lost 2 bases; unmatched junction nucleotides: 7.

The V call is TRBV4-1, the J call TRBJ2-7; D is perhaps TRBD1 (5 bases). There are 14 residues in the CDR3. Germline-derived CDR1 and CDR2 are MGHRA and YSYEKL. Trimming took off 4 bases at V and 2 bases at J, with 12 bases between the two ends. DNA for the CDR3: TGCGCCAGCAGCCCACAGGCAGGGCCCTACGAGCAGTACTTC. It encodes CASSPQAGPYEQYF.

The genes are TRBV10-1 and TRBJ1-6; 8 nucleotides match TRBD1. Trimming cost V 3 bases and J 7 bases; bases outside gene matches: 2. This CDR3 spans 14 amino acids. CDR1 and CDR2 (germline): WNHNN, SYGVQD (reference sequence). CDR3: CASSEGQGNSPLHF. CDR3 bases: TGCGCCAGCAGTGAAGGACAGGGAAATTCACCCCTCCACTTT.

This chain links TRBV18 with TRBJ2-3; D perhaps matches TRBD2 (5 bases). The CDR3 loop spans 14 amino acids. Germline V gives CDR1 KGHSH, CDR2 LQKENI. V was shortened by 3 bases and J by 5 bases, with 12 bases between the two germline ends. The DNA of the CDR3 is TGTGCCAGCTCACCGGGAGATTTTGGAGATACGCAGTATTTT. Translating it yields CASSPGDFGDTQYF.

V usage is TRBV6-5 and J usage is TRBJ1-1; D unresolved. The CDR3 is made up of 12 amino acids. With 5 bases removed from V and 7 bases from J, the gap between germline ends came to 11 bases. Germline V CDR1 and CDR2: MNHEY, SVGAGI. This chain's CDR3 is CASSRLVGEAFF. CDR3 in DNA: TGTGCCAGCAGTCGGCTGGTGGGTGAAGCTTTCTTT.

V and J are TRBV19 and TRBJ1-1; D gene unclear. This CDR3 is 13 amino acids long. V was trimmed by 1 base and J by 1 base, leaving 4 bases between them. The germline gives CDR1 LNHDA, CDR2 SQIVND (reference sequence). Here the CDR3 DNA reads TGTGCCAGTAGTATAGGGCAGAACACTGAAGCTTTCTTT. Translating it yields CASSIGQNTEAFF.

The chain recombines TRBV19 with TRBJ1-3; 7 bases fit TRBD1. The germline V gene has CDR1 LNHDA and CDR2 SQIVND (reference sequence). CDR3 length: 23 residues. V trimming: 5 bases; J trimming: 0 bases; junction bases outside the gene matches: 28. CDR3 nucleotide sequence: TGTGCCAGTAGTCCCGGCAGTTGGGCGAGACAGGGACCGATTTCTAGCTCTGGAAACACCATATATTTT. Amino acid sequence: CASSPGSWARQGPISSSGNTIYF.

This chain uses TRBV12-5 with TRBJ1-4, with 12 bases fitting TRBD1. CDR3 length: 15 residues. J lost 8 bases, V lost 4 bases, and 5 bases had no gene match. Germline CDR1 reads LGHNT; CDR2 reads FRNRAP. The CDR3 DNA is TGTGCTAGTGGTTCGGGACAGGGGGCTGGGGAAAAACTGTTTTTT. Residues: CASGSGQGAGEKLFF.

V usage is TRBV6-2 or TRBV6-3 and J usage is TRBJ1-3, with 11 bases that match TRBD1. The CDR3 is made up of 17 amino acids. The J segment lost 0 bases and the V segment lost 2 bases, leaving 3 bases of the junction unmatched. The germline V gene has CDR1 MNHEY and CDR2 SVGEGT. CDR3 coding DNA: TGTGCCAGCAGTTACCGGACAGGGGGCGGCTCTGGAAACACCATATATTTT. It translates to CASSYRTGGGSGNTIYF.

V gene TRBV12-3 or TRBV12-4 combines with J gene TRBJ2-1; 8 bases are a match to TRBD2. V was pared by 3 bases and J by 15 bases, with 4 bases of the junction left unmatched. The CDR3 runs 11 residues. In DNA form, the CDR3 reads TGTGCCAGCAGTTTGGGTCTAGCGGGGTTCTTC. Amino acid sequence: CASSLGLAGFF.

This chain connects TRBV18 to TRBJ1-3, with D hard to call. This CDR3 has 15 residues. Germline assignment: CDR1 KGHSH and CDR2 LQKENI. Trimming removed 0 bases from V and 1 base from J, with 7 bases in between. CDR3 sequence reads: CASSPPGLSGNTIYF. The CDR3 coding sequence is TGTGCCAGCTCACCACCGGGGTTATCTGGAAACACCATATATTTT.

This chain connects TRBV4-3 to TRBJ1-4; 7 bases fit TRBD1. V gave up 4 bases and J gave up 4 bases; unmatched junction bases: 9. The germline V gene has CDR1 LGHNA and CDR2 YSLEER. The CDR3 extends over 16 amino acids. The CDR3 reads CASSPRGGRVNEKLFF. CDR3 coding DNA: TGCGCCAGCAGCCCCAGGGGGGGGAGGGTTAATGAAAAACTGTTTTTT.

The chain joins TRBV7-2 to TRBJ2-7; D ambiguous. This CDR3 spans 15 amino acids. Germline-derived CDR1 and CDR2 are SGHTA and FQGNSA. V lost 1 base to trimming and J lost 0 bases, with 10 bases between them. CDR3 DNA: TGTGCCAGCAGCTTAGTTGGTCCGAGCTCCTACGAGCAGTACTTC. This translates into CASSLVGPSSYEQYF.

The chain joins TRBV7-6 to TRBJ2-5; D is undetermined. Trimming removed 4 bases from V and 2 bases from J, with 17 bases in between. The CDR3 is 16 residues long. The germline V gene has CDR1 SGHVS and CDR2 FNYEAQ. The CDR3 loop is CASSSLKRFGQETQYF. CDR3 DNA: TGTGCCAGCAGCTCCCTAAAGCGATTCGGTCAAGAGACCCAGTACTTC.

This clone was found a few times. The chain carries TRBV4-1 and TRBJ1-1; 11 nucleotides agree with TRBD1. With V trimmed by 2 bases and J by 2 bases, 1 base remained unmatched. This CDR3 comprises 15 residues. Per the germline V gene, CDR1 is MGHRA and CDR2 is YSYEKL. This CDR3 is CASSQRTGGNTEAFF. CDR3 nucleotides: TGCGCCAGCAGCCAACGGACAGGGGGCAACACTGAAGCTTTCTTT.

The chain combines TRBV11-2 with TRBJ2-3; no reliable D call. Trimming removed 1 base at V and 0 bases at J, with 5 bases between. The germline V gene has CDR1 SGHAT and CDR2 FQNNGV. The CDR3 totals 14 residues. In nucleotides, the CDR3 is TGTGCCAGCAGCTTAGCCGAGAGCACAGATACGCAGTATTTT. Its translation is CASSLAESTDTQYF.

V and J are TRBV6-5 and TRBJ1-4; D is possibly TRBD1 (5 bases). The CDR3 is 15 residues long. The V gene lost 0 bases and the J gene lost 8 bases, with 13 bases spanning the gap. From germline, CDR1 is MNHEY and CDR2 SVGAGI. Here the CDR3 reads CASSYSGGVGEKLFF. In nucleotides, the CDR3 is TGTGCCAGCAGTTACTCGGGAGGGGTGGGCGAAAAACTGTTTTTT.